This TCR beta chain was recovered during a study of regulatory T cells in long-lasting Graves disease. Overall study results and limits: Persistent Graves' disease cases displayed lower TCR diversity than newly diagnosed ones.

Time point denoted: newly diagnosed GD, antithyroid drugs for less than 3 months. Making the TCR library involved RNA that had been extracted from PBMCs. Regarding this clonotype: The antigen remains undetermined. One base away lies a much larger clone, so this may be a sequencing read error.

CDR3 regions were amplified by Arm-PCR using iRepertoire HTBI primers to build TCR beta libraries. Via MiXCR, TCRdb re-called the multiplex PCR reads, giving one row per CDR3 protein. Among a few hundred thousand distinct CDR3 sequences, 15% to 20% were seen once, and the ten largest hold about 27%. These same data were also listed under a study on T cells in Graves' hyperthyroidism and ophthalmopathy. That report notes: When ophthalmopathy did not progress within 18 months, Graves' hyperthyroidism was considered stable. An initial round of RT-PCR targeting the TCR CDR3 relied on the HTBI primer set. In blood, most of the thyroid clonotypes expanded above 0.001 were also present.

The material sequenced was peripheral blood mononuclear cells (PBMCs), taken at new diagnosis, from a patient treated with antithyroid drugs. The TCR originated in a man aged 40-49 years with Graves disease.

The CDR3 DNA sequence: TGTGCCAGCAGTTTATCCAGGCCGGTAGGGGCCCAGTACTTC. This gives the protein CASSLSRPVGAQYF. The V and J genes are TRBV27 and TRBJ2-5; the D gene is possibly TRBD1 (5 bases). Per the germline V gene, CDR1 is MNHEY and CDR2 is SMNVEV (reference sequence). CDR3 length: 14 residues. V lost 0 bases to trimming and J lost 9 bases, with 14 bases between them.